The 11 T cell receptor beta chains below come from one sample, sequenced in a study of blood T cell repertoires in COVID-19 (dated by TCRdb to 2018 to 2021). Library preparation was by the immunoSEQ multiplex PCR assay. TCRdb retrieved this table from immuneACCESS and kept in-frame rearrangements only. Not all clones are present; in checked studies, unresolved V genes account for under half, and no reason is known for the remainder. This sample comprises about 69,000 clones, nearly 90% of them detected only once. The top ten clonotypes cover 5% to 6.5% of the sample. Sequenced input: peripheral blood. These receptors were obtained from a man between 45 and 60 years old with acute or convalescent COVID-19.

The genes are TRBV5-8 and TRBJ1-5, with 7 bases fitting TRBD1. The CDR3 consists of 15 residues. V lost 2 bases and J lost 2; bases outside the gene matches: 4. Germline CDR1 SGHTS, CDR2 YDEGEE. CDR3 bases: TGTGCCAGCAGCTTTCGAGGGGGCGGCAATCAGCCCCAGCATTTT. As protein: CASSFRGGGNQPQHF. Drawing the rest from reference TRBV5-8 and TRBJ1-5, the complete variable domain is EAGVTQSPTHLIKTRGQQATLRCSPISGHTSVYWYQQALGLGLQFLLWYDEGEERNRGNFPPRFSGRQFPNYSSELNVNALELEDSALYLCASSFRGGGNQPQHFGDGTRLSIL.

J is TRBJ2-1 and V is TRBV7-9; 7 nucleotides line up with TRBD2. V dropped 1 base and J dropped 2; count of bases not matched to a gene: 5. The CDR3 consists of 16 residues. Germline assignment: CDR1 SEHNR and CDR2 FQNEAQ (reference sequence). CDR3 DNA: TGTGCCAGCAGCTTAGGTGGGGGAGGGGCCTACAATGAGCAGTTCTTC. This codes for CASSLGGGGAYNEQFF.

The chain is built from TRBV7-9 and TRBJ1-1; D is perhaps TRBD1 (6 bases). Germline CDR1 and CDR2: SEHNR and FQNEAQ (reference sequence). CDR3 length equals 14 residues. V was shortened by 3 bases and J by 6 bases, with 14 bases between the two germline ends. The CDR3 coding sequence is TGTGCCAGCAGCTTTTATACAGGGCGGCCTGAAGCTTTCTTT. Translation: CASSFYTGRPEAFF.

This clone was seen more than once but under ten times. The chain combines TRBV5-1 with TRBJ2-5, with D possibly matching TRBD2 (6 bases). Looked up from germline, CDR1 is SGHRS and CDR2 is YFSETQ. Trimming pared 3 bases from V and 1 base from J, leaving 10 bases between. The CDR3 runs 14 residues. The CDR3 protein is CASSSLASQETQYF. The CDR3 nucleotides are TGCGCCAGCAGCTCGCTAGCGTCCCAAGAGACCCAGTACTTC.

This clone has only a few counts. V and J are TRBV2 and TRBJ1-5; 10 nucleotides agree with TRBD1. The ends lost 6 bases at V and 2 bases at J; junction bases unmatched: 7. The CDR3 spans 16 residues. Germline CDR1 SNHLY, CDR2 FYNNEI. The CDR3 loop reads CASSRDRGGGNQPQHF. In DNA, the CDR3 is TGTGCCAGCAGCCGGGACAGGGGTGGTGGCAATCAGCCCCAGCATTTT.

The chain recombines TRBV7-2 with TRBJ1-5; 7 bases map to TRBD1. This CDR3 is built from 16 residues. With V trimmed by 6 bases and J by 6 bases, 14 bases remained unmatched. The germline V gene encodes CDR1 SGHTA and CDR2 FQGNSA. The CDR3 bases are TGTGCCAGCAGTTGGGACAGTACGAATACGGGTCAGCCCCAGCATTTT. Translated: CASSWDSTNTGQPQHF.

This sequence joins TRBV7-9 and TRBJ1-3; D is perhaps TRBD1 (5 bases). Germline loops: CDR1 SEHNR, CDR2 FQNEAQ (reference sequence). The V gene lost 2 bases and the J gene lost 4 bases, with 9 bases spanning the gap. This CDR3 has 14 amino acids. The CDR3 DNA reads as TGTGCCAGCAGCTTAAGTGGGGCAGGAAACACCATATATTTT. It translates to CASSLSGAGNTIYF. Based on the CDR3 plus reference TRBV7-9 and TRBJ1-3, the full variable domain is DTGVSQNPRHKITKRGQNVTFRCDPISEHNRLYWYRQTLGQGPEFLTYFQNEAQLEKSRLLSDRFSAERPKGSFSTLEIQRTEQGDSAMYLCASSLSGAGNTIYFGEGSWLTVV.

The chain uses TRBV18 and TRBJ2-1; 7 bases agree with TRBD1. V gave up 8 bases and J gave up 7 bases; unmatched junction bases: 11. The CDR3 has 14 residues. CDR1 KGHSH and CDR2 LQKENI come from the germline V gene. In nucleotides, the CDR3 is TGTGCCAGCGCCAGAGACAGGGCAAGGAATGAGCAGTTCTTC. Protein sequence: CASARDRARNEQFF.

This clone is a singleton in its sample. V and J are TRBV5-1 and TRBJ2-1, with 9 bases identical to TRBD2. From germline, CDR1 is SGHRS and CDR2 YFSETQ. The length of the CDR3 is 16 residues. The V gene end was trimmed by 4 bases and the J gene end by 3 bases; junction bases not matched to a gene: 8. The CDR3: CASSGWGTSSYNEQFF. CDR3 coding DNA: TGCGCCAGCAGCGGGTGGGGGACTAGCAGCTACAATGAGCAGTTCTTC. The whole variable domain, remainder taken from reference TRBV5-1 and TRBJ2-1, is KAGVTQTPRYLIKTRGQQVTLSCSPISGHRSVSWYQQTPGQGLQFLFEYFSETQRNKGNFPGRFSGRQFSNSRSEMNVSTLELGDSALYLCASSGWGTSSYNEQFFGPGTRLTVL.

The chain joins TRBV4-3 to TRBJ2-3; no clear D. Trimming shortened V by 1 base and J by 0 bases, and 17 bases separated the two germline ends. Germline V gene lookup returns CDR1 LGHNA and CDR2 YSLEER. This CDR3 contains 18 residues. In DNA, the CDR3 is TGCGCCAGCAGCCAAGCTTGGGTTGGAGCTTCCAGCACAGATACGCAGTATTTT. This gives the protein CASSQAWVGASSTDTQYF.

V is TRBV7-9 and J is TRBJ2-1; 13 bases agree with TRBD2. The germline V gene encodes CDR1 SEHNR and CDR2 FQNEAQ (reference sequence). J gave up 8 bases and V 3 bases, and 16 bases lay outside the gene matches. CDR3 length: 19 residues. CDR3 in amino acids: CASSFSLPSGTSGKHEQFF. The CDR3 DNA follows: TGTGCCAGCAGCTTTTCCCTCCCTTCCGGGACTAGCGGGAAACATGAGCAGTTCTTC.